These 7 T cell receptor beta chains were all obtained from the same sample, sequenced in a study of T cells expressing NK-cell markers (dated by TCRdb to 2020 to 2022). Receptors were amplified or captured by 5' RACE. Sequencer: Illumina HiSeq 2000. TCRdb reprocessed the reads and provides one entry for every CDR3 protein sequence; no DNA is given. The sample's table lists a count of about 370,000 distinct CDR3 sequences. Together, the top ten hold approximately 11% of the sample. The sequenced sample consisted of blood T cells: a sorted CD56 or NKG2C T cell subset, CD4+ or CD8+ T cells, or bulk PBMC T cells (not recorded which). The receptor source for this set is a woman aged 45-60 years in good health. Donor details come from another sample of the same person, matched by shared clones.

The chain combines TRBV5-1 with TRBJ1-2. This CDR3 is 14 amino acids long. Germline V gene sequence: CDR1 SGHRS, CDR2 YFSETQ. This chain's CDR3 is CASSLEGMSYGYTF.

The chain couples TRBV7-8 to TRBJ2-1; as DNA is missing, the TRBD2 call by TCRdb cannot be tested. The length of the CDR3 is 15 residues. In germline, CDR1 is SGHVS, CDR2 FQNEAQ. CDR3 region: CASSLVRAPYNEQFF. The complete variable domain, with remaining parts taken from reference TRBV7-8 and TRBJ2-1, reads GAGVSQSPRYKVAKRGQDVALRCDPISGHVSLFWYQQALGQGPEFLTYFQNEAQLDKSGLPSDRFFAERPEGSVSTLKIQRTQQEDSAVYLCASSLVRAPYNEQFFGPGTRLTVL.

The rearrangement links TRBV11-2 to TRBJ2-1; TCRdb picks TRBD2, but there is no DNA to check that call. The CDR3 has 16 residues. Germline lookup yields CDR1 SGHAT and CDR2 FQNNGV. The CDR3 is CASSFSGRGAYNEQFF. The entire variable domain, with the rest obtained from reference TRBV11-2 and TRBJ2-1, is as follows: EAGVAQSPRYKIIEKRQSVAFWCNPISGHATLYWYQQILGQGPKLLIQFQNNGVVDDSQLPKDRFSAERLKGVDSTLKIQPAKLEDSAVYLCASSFSGRGAYNEQFFGPGTRLTVL.

The rearrangement uses TRBV6-2 or TRBV6-3 and TRBJ1-1; no DNA is available, so the TRBD1 call from TCRdb remains unchecked. Per germline, CDR1 MNHEY and CDR2 SVGEGT. The CDR3 length is 16 residues. The CDR3: CASSLTSGVGNTEAFF.

V gene TRBV15 combines with J gene TRBJ2-5; the TCRdb D gene call, TRBD1, has no DNA to confirm it. There are 17 residues in the CDR3. Germline V gene sequence: CDR1 LNHNV, CDR2 YYDKDF (reference sequence). The CDR3 is CATSRDAGGSSRETQYF.

This chain links TRBV25-1 with TRBJ2-1; TCRdb's D gene call, TRBD2, goes unchecked for lack of DNA. There are 16 residues in the CDR3. CDR1 is MGHDK and CDR2 is SYGVNS in the germline V gene. CDR3 amino acids: CASSAQTSGRAGEQFF.

The chain combines TRBV19 with TRBJ1-4. Germline CDR1 LNHDA, CDR2 SQIVND (reference sequence). The CDR3 totals 14 residues. The CDR3 spells CATSSLGRSEKLFF. The entire variable domain, with the rest obtained from reference TRBV19 and TRBJ1-4, is as follows: DGGITQSPKYLFRKEGQNVTLSCEQNLNHDAMYWYRQDPGQGLRLIYYSQIVNDFQKGDIAEGYSVSREKKESFPLTVTSAQKNPTAFYLCATSSLGRSEKLFFGSGTQLSVL.